The rows below give T cell receptor beta chains drawn from one sample of a study of blood T cell repertoires in COVID-19. Produced via immunoSEQ multiplex PCR; TCRdb's table is partial and in-frame only. Counted here are over 300,000 clones, approximately 85% occurring once; the ten biggest clones make up less than 2.5%. Sequenced input: PBMCs or T cells enriched from blood (not recorded which). These receptors were obtained from a man aged 30 to 39 who had recovered from COVID-19. CDR3s include the opening cysteine and the closing phenylalanine or tryptophan.

length	V	CDR3
13	TRBV5-8	CASSRQGPQPQHF
15	TRBV6-6	CASSYFGGRDSPLHF
15	TRBV27	CASSLGLADTDTQYF
14	TRBV9	CASSSSPGVDGYTF
14	TRBV27	CASSLAGGRYGYTF
13	TRBV9	CASSVGSSTEAFF
15	TRBV19	CASSSLDRGGYGYTF
13	TRBV2	CASITGFNQPQHF
15	TRBV3-1/TRBV3-2	CASSQDLTSTGELFF
18	TRBV4-1	CASSQDPPSGTSGNTIYF
16	TRBV9	CASSVGSTGSGNTIYF
19	TRBV13	CASSLRSQGLAAYTGELFF
15	TRBV9	CASSVVAGDTDTQYF
15	TRBV9	CASSPLGSPRETQYF
19	TRBV7-9	CASSLDAGGGLLFSYEQYF
14	TRBV14	CASSQAAVNSPLHF
14	TRBV20-1	CSASTDTMNSPLHF
13	TRBV7-3	CASSPSDRKPQHF
14	TRBV18	CASSVGTAGYEQYF
15	TRBV5-1	CASSLKGGRSETQYF
14	TRBV3-1/TRBV3-2	CASSQDGGNSPLHF
17	TRBV10-3	CAISEGRDSNSNQPQHF
11	TRBV6-5	CASSRQETQYF
13	TRBV6-5	CASSYGQGRGYTF
13	TRBV6-4	CASSDSPQGAPFF
14	TRBV5-6	CASSLRGTHQPQHF
15	TRBV5-5	CASSGSGTGNYGYTF
14	TRBV18	CASSPTASTDTQYF
14	TRBV5-6	CASSWGTARAEAFF
14	TRBV27	CASSPRRATYEQYF
14	TRBV5-4	CASRDSHGTDTQYF
14	TRBV6-5	CASIARDRGHTIYF
15	TRBV9	CASSPIGGATGELFF
15	TRBV18	CASSPPSGGTYEQYF
16	TRBV25-1	CASSDILAGPNSEQFF
13	TRBV4-3	CASSQDGKQGRYF
14	TRBV30	CAWSRITRSSEQFF
14	TRBV27	CASSSGQPIEKLFF
13	TRBV12-3/TRBV12-4	CASSLGSGNTIYF
14	TRBV18	CASSPGQGNTEAFF
19	TRBV9	CASSPSGTGGIIDNSPLHF
13	TRBV29-1	CSVATGTNYGYTF
15	TRBV15	CATSKNVGLRYEQFF
16	TRBV7-3	CASSLRGGAGGDGYTF
15	TRBV4-3	CASSPGDSLQETQYF
11	TRBV20-1	CSSFRGAEAFF
13	TRBV2	CASGGQPNTEAFF
20	TRBV11-3	CASSLLPGQPKLWTNEKLFF
14	TRBV6-5	CASSYSYRKETQYF
15	TRBV9	CASSAQERGIGELFF
16	TRBV4-3	CASSQDEGAGANVLTF
13	TRBV9	CASSVEAGDTQYF
12	TRBV3-1/TRBV3-2	CASSLRTHEQYF
15	TRBV9	CASSVLAGGYNEQFF
15	TRBV19	CASSVTGGRGNTIYF